This TCR beta chain was captured in a study of spatial heterogeneity in lung cancer (dated by TCRdb to between 2019 and 2020). Background for the entire study: Samples were obtained from 72 patients with early-stage, untreated non-small cell lung cancer from the lung TRACERx cohort. Follow-up PBMC samples were sequenced whenever available, with the median time to follow-up being 2 to 3 years after resection. Beta-chain transcripts were consistently detected in greater numbers than alpha-chain transcripts, which likely reflects a higher abundance of beta-chain transcripts. In the raw uncorrected reads, each unique combination of TCR and UMI appeared on average more than ten times. In non-small cell lung cancer, the study quantitatively compared TCR alpha and beta repertoires across several tumor regions, matched nontumor lung, and blood. TCR repertoire features were related to nonsynonymous mutation counts determined by whole-exome sequencing of tumor tissue. Both alpha and beta chains were TCR-sequenced in around 230 tumor regions, 64 matched nontumor lung samples and some 50 PBMC samples obtained at surgery.

The protocol used for the library was 5' RACE. The instrument given in TCRdb is NextSeq 500. To allow correction of PCR and sequencing errors, the TCR library protocol tagged every TCR cDNA molecule with a unique molecular identifier. The paper's processing steps were these. TCR identification, UMI-based error correction and CDR3 extraction were all carried out with Decombinator tools. TCRs above a frequency of 2 per 1,000, corresponding to the top 1% of the tumor frequency distribution, were defined as expanded. Each repertoire was subsampled 100 times to 5,000 TCRs, after which Renyi diversity was computed with the R vegan package. To build CDR3 similarity networks, amino acid triplet string-kernel similarity was used, and CDR3s were connected when their pairwise similarity was above 0.82. Through fastp at Q25 and MiXCR, TCRdb rebuilt clones from the public reads, retaining in-frame beta chains. All rows with the same CDR3 protein become a single entry with the most common DNA and genes. The V and J calls reflect TCRdb's pipeline rather than the authors' work. The sample yields 51,000 or so distinct CDR3 sequences; 6.5% to 7.5% were counted once. About a third of the sample comes from the top ten.

Interpreted using the paper, the time point label stands for: blood at routine non-recurrence follow-up after resection. Whole RNA extracted from tumor and nontumor lung tissue, or from cryopreserved PBMC samples, was used for TCR sequencing without cell sorting. Only patients for whom sufficient RNA was available from at least two tumor regions were selected for TCR sequencing. As for this clonotype: No antigen is known for it. A single base separates this from a much larger clone, so it may be a read error.

The CDR1 and CDR2 encoded by the germline V gene (reference sequence) are DFQATT and SNEGSKA. The CDR3, cysteine through phenylalanine, is 12 amino acids long. Just CDR3 DNA is preserved here, 36 bases in frame from base 1. What the work shows at the level of the full study, not this receptor alone: Additional single-cell paired TCR alpha and beta sequencing was considered necessary to confirm, at a functional level, the hypothesis that regional TCRs recognize regional mutations. Only roughly 15 patients were included in the comparisons of baseline and follow-up blood repertoires. Ubiquitous expanded tumor TCRs were found in blood more often at tumor resection than at routine follow-up.

The receptor was derived from a female donor with early-stage non-small cell lung cancer. Sample: PBMCs, taken at follow-up. In this chain, TRBV20-1 is recombined with TRBJ2-1, with the D gene not confidently named. DNA sequence: TGCAGTGTTCAGAAGGCGGATAATGAGCACTTCTTC. Its amino acids are CSVQKADNEHFF.